This T cell receptor (beta chain) was sequenced in a study of blood T cells in healthy people across ages. Sample-barcoded 5' priming and a J-beta primer mix drove a second PCR of about 7 to 11 cycles. In TCRdb, the 5' RACE reads were re-called with MiXCR into one record per CDR3 protein. The sample holds hundreds of thousands of distinct CDR3 sequences, under 50% seen once. There are 16 residues in the CDR3. Sequencing was performed on blood. The receptor was isolated from a man younger than 40 in good health. The chain is built from TRBV21-1 and TRBJ2-7. TRBV21-1 is marked as a pseudogene. CDR3 in amino acids: CASSKAARPSSYEQYF. In DNA, the CDR3 is TGTGCCAGCAGCAAAGCCGCACGTCCGAGCTCCTACGAGCAGTACTTC.